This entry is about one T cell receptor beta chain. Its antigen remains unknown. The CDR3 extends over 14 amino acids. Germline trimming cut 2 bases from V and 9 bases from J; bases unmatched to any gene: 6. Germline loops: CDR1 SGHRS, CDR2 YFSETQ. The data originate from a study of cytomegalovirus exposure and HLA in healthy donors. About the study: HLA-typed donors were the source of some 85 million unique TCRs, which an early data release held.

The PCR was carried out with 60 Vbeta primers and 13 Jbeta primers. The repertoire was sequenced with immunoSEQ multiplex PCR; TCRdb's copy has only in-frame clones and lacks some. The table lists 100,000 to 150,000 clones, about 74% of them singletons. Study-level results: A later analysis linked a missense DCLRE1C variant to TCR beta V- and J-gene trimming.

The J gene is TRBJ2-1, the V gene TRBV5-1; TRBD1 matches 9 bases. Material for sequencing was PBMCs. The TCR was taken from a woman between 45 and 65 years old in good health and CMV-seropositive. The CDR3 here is CASSFSQGAGEQFF. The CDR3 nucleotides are TGCGCCAGCAGCTTCTCACAGGGGGCTGGTGAGCAGTTCTTC. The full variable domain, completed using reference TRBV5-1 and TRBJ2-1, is KAGVTQTPRYLIKTRGQQVTLSCSPISGHRSVSWYQQTPGQGLQFLFEYFSETQRNKGNFPGRFSGRQFSNSRSEMNVSTLELGDSALYLCASSFSQGAGEQFFGPGTRLTVL.